This TCR beta chain was captured by sequencing in a study of cytomegalovirus exposure and HLA in healthy donors (dated by TCRdb to 2015 to 2018). Background on the whole study: An earlier analysis of several hundred of the donors reported 276 Gb of sequence data and around 100 million unique TCR beta sequences obtained from about 179 million T cells. Around 320 gigabases of sequencing data and 80 million or so unique TCR sequences were included in an early release covering about 700 HLA-typed donors. The genetic ancestry cluster associated with self-reported Caucasian donors included around 76% of the 300 to 450 genotyped donors. The study was designed to test whether signatures of past pathogen exposure could be identified by cataloging public T cell receptors. Using immunosequencing, the study profiled T cell repertoires from 640 or so subjects and related those repertoires to cytomegalovirus serostatus. In addition to the first cohort of several hundred subjects, a separate validation cohort of about 120 different subjects was used. To predict cytomegalovirus infection status, the study combined high-throughput TCR immunosequencing, statistical association of individual TCRs with disease status, and machine learning. A later analysis re-analyzed previously published TCR beta repertoires from hundreds of donors and added high-resolution HLA genotyping to study TCR occurrence patterns. Rather than using new phenotypic data, the later analysis identified candidate immune exposures from TCR beta sequences and from how often those sequences occurred across donors. In an earlier analysis of several hundred of the donors, high-throughput TCR beta sequencing was used to judge whether each TCR beta V gene segment behaved as functional or pseudogenic. Donor age, sex, ethnicity and CMV serostatus were compiled alongside the repertoire data. Genome-wide SNP genotypes for about 60% of the 666 donors were used in a later genetic analysis, which treated that subset as a discovery cohort. All discovery cohort repertoires had been generated using a single sequencing platform. HLA typing covered class I and class II loci at four-digit resolution. Typing coverage differed by locus: A, B, C, DRB1 and DQB1 were typed in roughly 629-630 donors, DQA1 in about 510, DPA1 in some 600, and DPB1 in roughly 470. Four to six DR-DQ haplotypes were handled as single units for association and clustering, since linkage in the cohort was strong. Across 300 to 400 genotyped donors of the cohort, an average of about 250,000 unique TCR beta nucleotide sequences per donor were sequenced, and roughly 18% of those sequences were non-productive. General study outcomes and caveats: The classifier was reported to diagnose cytomegalovirus status with high specificity and sensitivity in both the original and validation cohorts. Because the 87-base-pair reads could not distinguish some IMGT-functional V segments, including TRBV6-2 and TRBV6-3, those segments were excluded. The earlier analysis of 450 to 700 of the donors excluded 15 to 20 rarely observed V segments, including chromosome 9 orphons, because counts were too low. Because some donors lacked HLA typing at each locus, the association tests relied only on the typed subset. Most TCR sequences were seen in very few donors, while some public TCRs were found in many individuals. Only TCR beta chains were sequenced in this cohort, and the absence of alpha or paired-chain data limited detectable features. In a later analysis, HLA-associated TCR beta chains were found to be more clonally expanded and to have lower generation probabilities than equally common non-associated chains. In vitro tests confirmed that a few of the cytomegalovirus-associated TCR beta chains recognize cytomegalovirus antigens. Linkage disequilibrium might explain the correlated functional status among segregating V segments, but an unknown experimental factor could not be excluded. The study listed 164 TCR beta chains as associated with cytomegalovirus. A later genetic analysis reported fewer N-insertions in productive TCRs among donors in an Asian-associated ancestry cluster than the roughly 650-donor mean. An association between a missense DCLRE1C variant and V-gene and J-gene trimming of TCR beta chains was found in a later genetic analysis and replicated in an independent cohort. An earlier analysis of approximately 500 of the donors showed that most TCR beta V segments appeared in productive rearrangements either about 87% or about 30% of the time, which broadly matched IMGT annotations. In a later analysis, several top co-occurrence clusters were reported to appear linked to parvovirus B19, influenza, CMV and Epstein-Barr virus. Sequencing depth was assumed to be roughly uniform across donors in the presence/absence analyses, though that assumption may not hold. A group of highly shared sequence variants was considered likely to be a technical artifact of the sequencing pipeline. A further reported finding was that TCR beta sequences accurately predicted the HLA-A and HLA-B alleles for most subjects in the first cohort. In a later analysis, most CMV-associated TCR beta chains were found to appear HLA-restricted, with HLA associations seemingly driven largely by CMV exposure. A later analysis associated 15,000 or so TCR beta sequences with specific HLA alleles at a false discovery rate of 0.05. In a later analysis, TCR association rates were found to vary across HLA loci, with the most associated TCRs seen for DRB1 alleles and the fewest for HLA-C alleles. For the cohort, immune exposure information was limited to CMV serostatus. When HLA alleles, especially DR and DQ, strongly co-occurred, attributing TCR associations to individual alleles was difficult. The authors suggested that the approach could potentially be extended to other disease states and immunological phenotypes.

As to this clone: Its antigen has not been determined. The sample holds no much larger clone one base away, and base qualities are not on file.

Libraries were constructed by the immunoSEQ multiplex PCR assay. For the multiplex PCR, a mixture combining 60 forward primers for TCR Vbeta segments and 13 reverse primers for TCR Jbeta segments was used. The CDR3 region of rearranged TCR beta genes was amplified from genomic DNA by a multiplex PCR assay. On the Illumina HiSeq System, the amplified TCR beta libraries were sequenced as 87-base-pair reads. Under the source paper's analysis protocol: In a later analysis, 77 million or so unique TCR beta chains were counted across the approximately 620 repertoires, and approximately 11 million of these chains were shared by at least two donors. A nearest-neighbor algorithm error-corrected the raw reads and collapsed the reads into unique sequences, merging closely related sequences to remove PCR and sequencing errors. V, D and J gene segments were assigned by aligning CDR3 sequences to IMGT reference sequences. For a sequence to be retained, a match of at least six nucleotides was required to both a V gene segment and a J gene segment. Rearrangements were called productive when the CDR3 lacked stop codons and stayed in frame with V and J; all others were non-productive. CDR3 was defined by IMGT convention, running from the second conserved V-encoded cysteine to the conserved J-encoded phenylalanine. The earlier analysis of roughly 590 of the donors excluded any sequence lacking an unambiguous match to a single V gene segment. An earlier analysis of about 590 of the donors classified V segments as functional when productive rearrangements were above 56.7% and as segregating when the standard deviation between donors was above 5%. To diagnose cytomegalovirus status from the catalog of TCR beta chain sequences, a statistical classification framework was built. A later analysis assigned V and J genes by comparing TCR nucleotide sequences with IMGT/GENE-DB human TR gene sequences. A later analysis assigned CDR3 sequences and most-parsimonious VDJ recombination scenarios with the TCRdist pipeline. A later analysis defined each TCR beta chain by its CDR3 amino acid sequence plus V-gene family, and excluded reads lacking a unique V-gene family. A later analysis removed nearly 600 highly shared, low-generation-probability nucleotide sequences to deal with suspected cross-contamination and a sequencing artifact. For each public chain, a later analysis derived a clonal expansion index from normalized ranks of inferred template counts within each repertoire. In a later analysis, generation probabilities were computed using a VDJ recombination model fitted to out-of-frame rearrangements, and the results were checked against IGoR. A later analysis scored TCR-TCR, TCR-HLA and TCR-CMV co-occurrence with hypergeometric tests, applying a repertoire-size bias correction to TCR pairs. In a later analysis, false discovery rates were estimated by permuting HLA or CMV assignments 20 times. In a later analysis, co-occurring TCRs were grouped with DBSCAN, and TCRdist sequence similarity was added when clustering was performed within HLA-allele-positive subsets. Repertoires with fewer than 30,000 or more than 120,000 public chains were left out of co-occurrence clustering, as were about five repertoires with anomalous nucleotide sharing. TCRdb obtained this table from immuneACCESS and retained in-frame rearrangements with V and J assigned. These tables miss some clones; where compared with another copy, unresolved V genes account for less than half of the shortfall, and the remainder is unexplained. The DNA gave D and trimming, while V, J and clone size come from that table. This sample gives some 150,000 clones in total; approximately 84% of them show up just once. The ten largest account for roughly 4.5% of the sample.

The CDR3 runs 16 residues from the cysteine to the phenylalanine. The CDR3 DNA has 48 bases and is translated from base 1. CDR1 SGDLS and CDR2 YYNGEE were looked up in the germline V gene. Trimming removed 3 bases from V and 5 bases from J, leaving 18 bases between the germline ends. The cohort consisted of fewer than 700 healthy bone marrow donors. Cohort members were all nominally healthy when sampled, although unrecorded immune exposures were likely present. The donor was CMV seropositive and belonged to the group of over 250 seropositive cohort members. Every donor gave a peripheral blood sample, and the peripheral blood mononuclear cells from that sample were used for TCR beta sequencing. Genomic DNA was extracted from the blood cell samples with the Qiagen DNeasy Blood Extraction Kit.

The sequence was collected from a woman in her forties or fifties in good health and CMV-seropositive. Sequencing was done on a sample of PBMCs. This sequence uses TRBV9 and TRBJ2-1, with TRBD1 tentatively as D gene (6 bases match). The DNA reads as follows: TGTGCCAGCAGCGCCCGACAGGCCGAGGGTAACAATGAGCAGTTCTTC. It codes for CASSARQAEGNNEQFF. When the CDR3 is completed using the reference TRBV9 and TRBJ2-1 genes on either side, the full variable domain is DSGVTQTPKHLITATGQRVTLRCSPRSGDLSVYWYQQSLDQGLQFLIQYYNGEERAKGNILERFSAQQFPDLHSELNLSSLELGDSALYFCASSARQAEGNNEQFFGPGTRLTVL.